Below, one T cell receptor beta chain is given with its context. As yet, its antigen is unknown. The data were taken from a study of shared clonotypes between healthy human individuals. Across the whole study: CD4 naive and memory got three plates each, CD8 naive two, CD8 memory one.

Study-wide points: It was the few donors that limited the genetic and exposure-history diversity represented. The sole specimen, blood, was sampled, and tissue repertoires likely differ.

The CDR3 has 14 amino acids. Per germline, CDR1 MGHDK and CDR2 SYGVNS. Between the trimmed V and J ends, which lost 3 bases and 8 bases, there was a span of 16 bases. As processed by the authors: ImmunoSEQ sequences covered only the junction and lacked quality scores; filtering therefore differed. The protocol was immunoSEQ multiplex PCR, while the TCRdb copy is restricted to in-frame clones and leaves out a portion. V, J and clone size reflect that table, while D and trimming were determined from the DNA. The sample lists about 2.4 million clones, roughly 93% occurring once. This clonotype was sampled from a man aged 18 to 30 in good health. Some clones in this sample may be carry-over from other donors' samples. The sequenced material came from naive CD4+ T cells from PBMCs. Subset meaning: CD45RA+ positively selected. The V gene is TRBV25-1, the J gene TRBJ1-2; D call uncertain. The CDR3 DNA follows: TGTGCCAGCAGTGATCAATTGCGTCCTGGGGGCTACACCTTC. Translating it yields CASSDQLRPGGYTF.